These 32 T cell receptor beta chains came from one sample sequenced in a study of T cells in Graves' hyperthyroidism and ophthalmopathy. Template material for amplifying TCR beta CDR3 regions consisted of RNA transcripts. A set of HTBI primers served as the primers for a first-round RT-PCR of the TCR CDR3. MiXCR, run by TCRdb on the multiplex PCR reads, gives a single entry per CDR3 protein. The table lists more than 500,000 distinct CDR3 sequences, around 15% of them singletons. The specimen was blood. The source of these receptors is a young woman with Graves' hyperthyroidism.

This chain connects TRBV5-1 to TRBJ1-4; possibly TRBD1 for D (6 bases). The V gene's germline CDR1 is SGHRS and CDR2 YFSETQ. The CDR3 is 16 amino acids. V was cut by 1 base and J by 2 bases, with 12 bases left in between. The CDR3 coding sequence is TGCGCCAGCAGCTTGACAGGGCTTGTCACTAATGAAAAACTGTTTTTT. Protein sequence: CASSLTGLVTNEKLFF.

A few counts support this clonotype. The rearrangement links TRBV6-2 or TRBV6-3 to TRBJ1-1; no definite D call. The germline V gene encodes CDR1 MNHEY and CDR2 SVGEGT. The CDR3 runs 14 residues. Trimming removed 5 bases at V and 5 bases at J, with 15 bases between. In nucleotides, the CDR3 is TGTGCCAGCAGTAAGGACTCCCTGGGAACTGAAGCTTTCTTT. This gives the protein CASSKDSLGTEAFF.

This clonotype was observed a few times. The chain is built from TRBV19 and TRBJ2-7; TRBD2 might be the D (6 bases). Germline CDR1 is LNHDA and CDR2 is SQIVND (reference sequence). The CDR3 totals 14 residues. V was shortened by 1 base and J by 4 bases, with 11 bases between the two germline ends. Here the CDR3 reads CASSIAGAMYEQYF. The CDR3 DNA follows: TGTGCCAGTAGTATAGCGGGAGCGATGTACGAGCAGTACTTC.

As for this clonotype: Just one base apart from a much larger clone, this may be a read error. The chain uses TRBV3-1 and TRBJ2-5; D may be TRBD2 (6 bases). Germline-derived CDR1 and CDR2 are LGHDT and YNNKEL (reference sequence). CDR3 length equals 15 residues. The CDR3 spells CASSQRESRQETQCF. As DNA, the CDR3 is TGTGCCAGCAGCCAGCGGGAATCCCGGCAAGAGACCCAGTGCTTC.

In this sample, this clonotype turned up many times. The V gene is TRBV2, the J gene TRBJ2-7; D is possibly TRBD1 (6 bases). The CDR3 spans 14 residues. Trimming left V 2 bases short and J 2 bases short, with 10 bases between. The germline CDR1 and CDR2 sequences are SNHLY and FYNNEI. CDR3 bases: TGTGCCAGCAGTGAATCCGGACAGACCTACGAGCAGTACTTC. Translated, it gives CASSESGQTYEQYF.

The chain recombines TRBV6-1 with TRBJ2-1; perhaps TRBD2 as D (5 bases). Germline V gene lookup returns CDR1 MNHNS and CDR2 SASEGT. V gave up 6 bases and J gave up 0 bases, with 15 bases separating them. This CDR3 comprises 16 residues. The CDR3 is CASSPWELSSYNEQFF. CDR3 nucleotides: TGTGCCAGCAGCCCCTGGGAGCTAAGCTCCTACAATGAGCAGTTCTTC.

This clonotype was found many times. This chain connects TRBV2 to TRBJ2-7; D ambiguous. CDR1 and CDR2 from the germline V gene are SNHLY and FYNNEI. The ends were cut back, 0 bases at V and 3 bases at J, with 12 bases in the middle. This CDR3 is 15 amino acids long. Here the CDR3 DNA reads TGTGCCAGCAGTGAAGCGCTTGCCGCGGTCTACGAGCAGTACTTC. The encoded protein is CASSEALAAVYEQYF.

In this sample, this clonotype turned up many times. This chain uses TRBV30 with TRBJ2-4, with D perhaps matching TRBD2 (5 bases). V lost 2 bases, J lost 5 bases, and 13 bases lay in between. The CDR3 extends over 14 amino acids. Germline CDR1 GTSNPN, CDR2 SVGIG (reference sequence). CDR3 sequence reads: CAWSTTGSENIQYF. The CDR3 DNA follows: TGTGCCTGGAGTACCACGGGAAGCGAAAACATTCAGTACTTC.

The chain carries TRBV7-2 and TRBJ1-5; the D is unclear. The germline V and J ends were trimmed by 1 base and 0 bases, with 7 bases remaining between them. The CDR3 consists of 15 residues. CDR1 is SGHTA, CDR2 FQGNSA, per germline. This CDR3 reads CASSLVWGSNQPQHF. The CDR3 DNA sequence: TGTGCCAGCAGCTTAGTGTGGGGTAGCAATCAGCCCCAGCATTTT.

In the case of this clonotype: Possible read error: a much larger clone is one base away. The chain employs TRBV2 and TRBJ2-2; 7 bases line up with TRBD2. V lost 5 bases to trimming and J lost 6 bases; unmatched junction nucleotides: 6. The CDR3 extends over 14 amino acids. The germline V gene encodes CDR1 SNHLY and CDR2 FYNNEI. The CDR3 DNA follows: TGTGCCAGCAGTTTAGGACTAGACCCCGGGGAGCTGTTTTTT. Translation gives CASSLGLDPGELFF.

This clonotype was counted at least ten times. This chain joins TRBV28 and TRBJ2-6; tentatively, D is TRBD1 (6 bases). Trimming shortened V by 5 bases and J by 1 base, and 9 bases separated the two germline ends. Germline V gene data show CDR1 as MDHEN and CDR2 as SYDVKM. This CDR3 region has 15 residues. CDR3 bases: TGTGCCAGCAGTGAACAGGGTTCTGGGGCCAACGTCCTGACTTTC. It yields the protein CASSEQGSGANVLTF.

This clonotype was observed many times. The V call is TRBV29-1, the J call TRBJ2-1; 7 bases match TRBD1. The germline CDR1 and CDR2 sequences are SQVTM and ANQGSEA. The CDR3 has 12 residues. Unmatched junction bases numbered 6, after V lost 6 bases and J lost 7 bases. CDR3 DNA: TGCAGCGTAAAGGGGGCCACAAATGAGCAGTTCTTC. This gives the protein CSVKGATNEQFF.

This clonotype was detected many times. The chain uses TRBV27 and TRBJ2-3; D may be TRBD1 (5 bases). The CDR3 totals 14 residues. Germline V gives CDR1 MNHEY, CDR2 SMNVEV (reference sequence). V was pared by 0 bases and J by 1 base, with 5 bases between. The CDR3 DNA reads as TGTGCCAGCAGTTTATCGACAGGCACAGATACGCAGTATTTT. Its protein is CASSLSTGTDTQYF.

This chain links TRBV27 with TRBJ1-6; TRBD1 matches at 9 bases. The germline V gene has CDR1 MNHEY and CDR2 SMNVEV (reference sequence). The CDR3 sequence is 16 residues long. Unmatched junction bases numbered 7, after V lost 1 base and J lost 9 bases. The CDR3 sequence is CASSLLGQGGRSPLHF. CDR3 bases: TGTGCCAGCAGTTTATTGGGACAGGGTGGTCGTTCACCCCTCCACTTT.

About this clonotype itself: A read error may produce the germline difference seen at one junction end. J is TRBJ1-1 and V is TRBV7-3; TRBD1 aligns across 8 bases. This CDR3 spans 13 amino acids. CDR1 SGHTA and CDR2 FQGTGA come from the germline V gene. Here the CDR3 reads CASSGDRNTEALF. Written as DNA, the CDR3 is TGTGCCAGCAGCGGGGACAGGAACACTGAAGCTCTCTTT.

This clonotype was counted many times. The chain combines TRBV7-9 with TRBJ1-1; 7 bases are shared with TRBD1. The V gene's germline CDR1 is SEHNR and CDR2 FQNEAQ (reference sequence). V was pared by 8 bases and J by 7 bases, with 10 bases of the junction left unmatched. The CDR3 is 13 residues long. CDR3 in DNA: TGTGCCAGCGGCACAGGGGTAGGTAATGAAGCTTTCTTT. Its protein product is CASGTGVGNEAFF.

At least ten counts were recorded for this clonotype. This rearrangement joins TRBV6-6 to TRBJ2-5; TRBD1 matches at 8 bases. The CDR3 has 15 amino acids. The trim removed 2 bases at V and 1 base at J, leaving 3 bases unmatched. From germline, CDR1 is MNHNY and CDR2 SVGAGI (reference sequence). The CDR3 nucleotides read TGTGCCAGCAGTTACCCCCAGGGGGCCCAAGAGACCCAGTACTTC. It yields the protein CASSYPQGAQETQYF.

This clonotype was found many times. The chain carries TRBV11-1 and TRBJ2-1; 9 bases agree with TRBD2. V dropped 3 bases and J dropped 8; count of bases not matched to a gene: 8. Germline CDR1 and CDR2: SGHAT and FQDESV (reference sequence). The CDR3 is 15 amino acids. CDR3 nucleotide sequence: TGTGCCAGCAGCTTTATTAGCGGGAGTTTGGATGAGCAGTTCTTC. Protein product: CASSFISGSLDEQFF.

In the case of this clonotype: A much more abundant neighbour one base away suggests this may be a read error. V is TRBV6-2 or TRBV6-3 and J is TRBJ2-3; 13 bases are shared with TRBD2. Germline assignment: CDR1 MNHEY and CDR2 SVGEGT. CDR3 length: 18 amino acids. CDR3 nucleotide sequence: TGTGTCAGCAGCCTACTAGCGGGAGGGCTAGGAGGCACAGATACGCAGTATTTT. Translation gives CVSSLLAGGLGGTDTQYF.

This clonotype was counted a few times. V usage is TRBV9 and J usage is TRBJ2-7; 7 positions agree with TRBD2. Trimming at V came to 0 bases and at J to 6 bases, leaving 9 bases not matched to a gene. The CDR3 is made up of 15 amino acids. Looked up from germline, CDR1 is SGDLS and CDR2 is YYNGEE. DNA for the CDR3: TGTGCCAGCAGCGTAGATACTAGCGCCCAGTTCGAGCAGTACTTC. Its translation is CASSVDTSAQFEQYF.

Comment on this clonotype: One end of the junction fails to match germline, which may point to a read error. This chain links TRBV12-3 or TRBV12-4 with TRBJ2-5; D perhaps matches TRBD1 (6 bases). CDR3 length: 13 amino acids. The CDR3 loop is CASSFWGQETRYF. The CDR3 DNA reads as TGTGCCAGCAGTTTTTGGGGACAAGAGACCCGGTACTTC.

The chain carries TRBV4-2 and TRBJ2-7; 8 bases map to TRBD2. The CDR3 contains 15 residues. The V and J ends lost 1 base and 3 bases, in that order; junction bases with no gene match: 5. Germline CDR1 and CDR2: LGHNA and YNFKEQ. The chain's CDR3 is CASSQVGSGNYEQYF. CDR3 in DNA: TGTGCCAGCAGCCAAGTGGGTAGCGGGAACTACGAGCAGTACTTC.

This clonotype occurred a few times. The chain couples TRBV7-9 to TRBJ2-1, with 9 bases identical to TRBD2. This CDR3 comprises 13 residues. The trim removed 1 base at V and 15 bases at J, leaving 7 bases unmatched. CDR1 SEHNR and CDR2 FQNEAQ come from the germline V gene (reference sequence). The CDR3 sequence: CASSLVAGGPGFF. DNA of the CDR3: TGTGCCAGCAGCTTAGTCGCGGGAGGGCCCGGGTTCTTC.

This clonotype was seen only a few times. The chain carries TRBV2 and TRBJ1-2; 11 bases are shared with TRBD1. CDR1 and CDR2 from the germline V gene are SNHLY and FYNNEI. CDR3 length: 15 residues. J gave up 8 bases and V 7 bases, and 12 bases lay outside the gene matches. The CDR3 DNA sequence: TGTGCCAGCAAATTGGGACAGGGGGGAAATCAAGGCTACACCTTC. It codes for CASKLGQGGNQGYTF.

This clonotype was detected many times. This rearrangement joins TRBV7-8 to TRBJ1-4; 7 positions agree with TRBD1. Germline CDR1 and CDR2: SGHVS and FQNEAQ. This CDR3 has 14 residues. The V and J ends lost 3 bases and 8 bases, in that order; junction bases with no gene match: 6. The CDR3 region is CASSFRTGGEKLFF. CDR3 in DNA: TGTGCCAGCAGCTTCCGGACAGGTGGAGAAAAACTGTTTTTT.

This clonotype was recorded at least ten times. The chain links TRBV12-3 or TRBV12-4 to TRBJ2-3, with D perhaps matching TRBD2 (5 bases). Trimming took off 8 bases at V and 2 bases at J, with 14 bases between the two ends. The CDR3 has 14 amino acids. CDR3 residues: CASLSGVLTDTQYF. The CDR3 nucleotides are TGTGCCAGCCTGAGCGGAGTACTCACAGATACGCAGTATTTT.

There are many counts of this clonotype. This chain uses TRBV10-3 with TRBJ1-2, with D uncertain. The CDR3 contains 12 residues. Trimming shortened V by 3 bases and J by 8 bases, and 10 bases separated the two germline ends. Germline CDR1 is ENHRY and CDR2 is SYGVKD. The CDR3 sequence: CAISDDNRGYTF. CDR3 nucleotides: TGTGCCATCAGTGACGATAATCGGGGCTACACCTTC.

A remark on this clonotype: Since a much larger clone is just one base distant, this may be a read error. The chain employs TRBV11-2 and TRBJ2-7; D is ambiguous. The CDR3 has 15 amino acids. V was shortened by 1 base and J by 2 bases, with 12 bases between the two germline ends. Germline CDR1 SGHAT, CDR2 FQNNGV. CDR3 in amino acids: CASSLVPEQAYEQYF. CDR3 sequence (DNA): TGTGCCAGCAGCTTAGTCCCCGAACAAGCCTACGAGCAGTACTTC.

This clonotype turned up a few times. The rearrangement uses TRBV20-1 and TRBJ2-7; 9 bases are a match to TRBD2. CDR1 is DFQATT, CDR2 SNEGSKA, per germline (reference sequence). The CDR3 runs 15 residues. The junction had 10 bases not matched to a gene; V was cut back by 3 bases and J by 4 bases. The chain's CDR3 is CSARGPTSGPYEQYF. The CDR3 DNA reads TGCAGTGCTAGGGGCCCGACTAGCGGCCCTTACGAGCAGTACTTC.

The chain is built from TRBV12-3 or TRBV12-4 and TRBJ2-2; 12 nucleotides line up with TRBD2. V trimming: 6 bases; J trimming: 8 bases; junction bases outside the gene matches: 7. This CDR3 contains 15 residues. CDR3 in DNA: TGTGCCAGCAGCCAGACTAGCGGGAGTTTTGGGGAGCTGTTTTTT. Protein: CASSQTSGSFGELFF.

A few counts support this clonotype. The chain joins TRBV25-1 to TRBJ2-2; 13 nucleotides line up with TRBD2. The junction had 1 base not matched to a gene; V was cut back by 1 base and J by 11 bases. Germline values: CDR1 MGHDK, CDR2 SYGVNS. CDR3 length equals 14 residues. The DNA for the CDR3 is TGTGCCAGCAGTGAATTGGGACTAGCGGGAGAGCTGTTTTTT. It encodes CASSELGLAGELFF.

The table lists this clonotype with a few counts. V is TRBV5-1 and J is TRBJ2-2; 9 bases fit TRBD2. V was pared by 6 bases and J by 4 bases, with 10 bases of the junction left unmatched. The germline CDR1 and CDR2 sequences are SGHRS and YFSETQ. CDR3 length: 16 amino acids. The CDR3 here is CASIETPAGGTGELFF. CDR3 in DNA: TGCGCCAGCATAGAAACTCCAGCGGGAGGCACCGGGGAGCTGTTTTTT.